This TCR beta chain derives from a study of T cell responses to AZD1222 COVID-19 vaccine. Study at large: It was second doses at about 4 or about 12 weeks that were pooled. Study-level points and caveats: Close to half of spike-specific TCRs reportedly recognize unmutated variant regions. Sampling that yielded the repertoires occurred only after the peak T cell response. Donors skewed white British and female; clonal diversity was possibly underestimated.

TCRdb keeps only in-frame clones here, not all; method: immunoSEQ multiplex PCR. Of over 150,000 clones listed, roughly 90% were seen once; the top ten hold around 3%. Between the trimmed V and J ends, which lost 3 bases and 0 bases, there was a span of 9 bases. The CDR3 totals 15 residues. The germline V gene encodes CDR1 ENHRY and CDR2 SYGVKD. Note on this clone: No antigen is known for it.

Sequencing was performed on peripheral blood, taken on day 0 of AZD1222 vaccination. This TCR derives from an adult in good health. The chain joins TRBV10-3 to TRBJ1-3; D is perhaps TRBD1 (5 bases). As DNA, the CDR3 is TGTGCCATCAGTGACATGGGGGGCTCTGGAAACACCATATATTTT. Residues: CAISDMGGSGNTIYF.